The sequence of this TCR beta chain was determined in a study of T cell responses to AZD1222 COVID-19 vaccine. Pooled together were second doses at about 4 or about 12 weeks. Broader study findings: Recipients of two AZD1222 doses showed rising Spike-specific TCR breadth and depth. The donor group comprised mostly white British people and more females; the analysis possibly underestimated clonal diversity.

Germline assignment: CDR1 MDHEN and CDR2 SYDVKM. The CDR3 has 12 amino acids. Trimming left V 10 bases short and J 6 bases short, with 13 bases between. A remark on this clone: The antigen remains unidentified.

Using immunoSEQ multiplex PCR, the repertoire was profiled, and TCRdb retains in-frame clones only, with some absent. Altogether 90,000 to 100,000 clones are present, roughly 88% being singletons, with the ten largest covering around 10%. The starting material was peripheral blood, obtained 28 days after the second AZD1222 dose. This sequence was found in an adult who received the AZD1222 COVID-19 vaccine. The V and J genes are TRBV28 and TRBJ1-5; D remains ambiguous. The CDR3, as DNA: TGTGCCATTTCGACCGGCGTTCAGCCCCAGCATTTT. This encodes CAISTGVQPQHF.